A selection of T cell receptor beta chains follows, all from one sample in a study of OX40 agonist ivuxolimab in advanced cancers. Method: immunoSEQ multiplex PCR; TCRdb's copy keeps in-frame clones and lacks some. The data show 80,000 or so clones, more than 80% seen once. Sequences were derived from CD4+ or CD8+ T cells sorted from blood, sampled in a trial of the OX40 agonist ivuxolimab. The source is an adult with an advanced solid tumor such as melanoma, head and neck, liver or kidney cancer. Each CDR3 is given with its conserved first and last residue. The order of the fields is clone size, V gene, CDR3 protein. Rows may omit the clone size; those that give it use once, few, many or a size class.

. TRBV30 CAWSRDNSNQPQHF
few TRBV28 CASSKLQGLREQYF
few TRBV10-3 CAISESFLAGGSYNEQFF
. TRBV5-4 CASSLDQGRGETQYF
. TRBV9 CASSTKGSKQYF
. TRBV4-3 CASSQVGTGTNEQYF
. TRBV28 CASKGQVRSLSYEQYF
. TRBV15 CATSREGAPYEQYF
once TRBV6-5 CASRKYGYNEQFF
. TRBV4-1 CASSDRWGSSGNTIYF
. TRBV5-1 CASSPGSNIQYF
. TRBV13 CASSPMKHTIYF
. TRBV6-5 CASSYGGTSYEQYF
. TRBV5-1 CASSFQQETQYF
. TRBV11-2 CASSLRAGGRASYEQYF
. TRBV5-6 CASSSDRVHEQYF
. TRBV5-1 CASSLLAEAPYEQYF
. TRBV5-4 CASRLLANTEAFF
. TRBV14 CASSRGQPTDTQYF
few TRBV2 CASIFNRGSGNTIYF
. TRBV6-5 CASSYSKEVYGYTF
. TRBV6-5 CASSYARTGWDF
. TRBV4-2 CASNSFNSNQPQHF
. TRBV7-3 CASSLNGAENYGYTF
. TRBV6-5 CASKGNTGELFF
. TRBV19 CASSPETGGLAKNIQYF
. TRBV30 CAWSPLAGAYGYTF
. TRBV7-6 CASSLAWSQPQHF
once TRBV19 CASSRNNYGYTF
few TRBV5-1 CASSSSGGPNEQFF
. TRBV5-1 CASSLTGGTTGELFF
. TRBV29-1 CSATGARGYTF
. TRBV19 CASSIKSGWNTGELFF
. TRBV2 CASSGGGARQYF